What follows are 10 T cell receptor beta chains derived from one specimen sequenced in a study of OX40 agonist ivuxolimab in advanced cancers. Generated by immunoSEQ multiplex PCR, the TCRdb table keeps only in-frame clones and is missing some. The sample carries around 150,000 clones, more than 85% recorded once. The specimen was CD4+ or CD8+ T cells sorted from blood, collected in a trial of the OX40 agonist ivuxolimab. Receptors were obtained from an adult with an advanced solid tumor such as melanoma, head and neck, liver or kidney cancer.

V is TRBV7-9 and J is TRBJ1-1; TRBD1 agrees at 8 bases. The junction had 13 bases not matched to a gene; V was cut back by 7 bases and J by 0 bases. This CDR3 has 17 amino acids. Germline lookup yields CDR1 SEHNR and CDR2 FQNEAQ (reference sequence). CDR3 sequence (DNA): TGTGCCAGCATCGCGCAGGGACAGGTTCGCATGAACACTGAAGCTTTCTTT. Translation: CASIAQGQVRMNTEAFF.

The chain links TRBV6-5 to TRBJ1-1, with D unclear. Germline CDR1 and CDR2: MNHEY and SVGAGI. V lost 4 bases, J lost 0 bases, and 6 bases lay in between. The CDR3 spans 13 residues. In nucleotides, the CDR3 is TGTGCCAGCAGTTCTGAGGTGAACACTGAAGCTTTCTTT. It encodes CASSSEVNTEAFF.

The J gene is TRBJ2-7, the V gene TRBV7-3; 11 bases agree with TRBD1. The CDR3 is made up of 13 amino acids. Germline V gene lookup returns CDR1 SGHTA and CDR2 FQGTGA. The ends lost 6 bases at V and 6 bases at J; junction bases unmatched: 4. The DNA for the CDR3 is TGTGCCAGCAGTTCGGACAGGGGGCGCGAGCAGTACTTC. It codes for CASSSDRGREQYF.

This chain links TRBV18 with TRBJ1-1; D not certain. With 1 base removed from V and 6 bases from J, the gap between germline ends came to 12 bases. This CDR3 region has 14 residues. Germline CDR1 KGHSH, CDR2 LQKENI. The CDR3 coding sequence is TGTGCCAGCTCACCACGTATACAATCCGCTGAAGCTTTCTTT. Translation gives CASSPRIQSAEAFF. The full variable domain, its missing parts supplied by reference TRBV18 and TRBJ1-1, is NAGVMQNPRHLVRRRGQEARLRCSPMKGHSHVYWYRQLPEEGLKFMVYLQKENIIDESGMPKERFSAEFPKEGPSILRIQQVVRGDSAAYFCASSPRIQSAEAFFGQGTRLTVV.

The V and J genes are TRBV11-2 and TRBJ1-2; D possibly corresponds to TRBD1 (6 bases). Germline V lookup: CDR1 SGHAT, CDR2 FQNNGV. V dropped 1 base and J dropped 8 bases, with 14 bases sitting between them. The CDR3 consists of 14 residues. Here the CDR3 reads CASSLVGGAPGYTF. CDR3 DNA: TGTGCCAGCAGCTTAGTCGGGGGGGCGCCCGGCTACACCTTC.

The chain is built from TRBV6-5 and TRBJ1-4; 9 nucleotides align to TRBD1. With V trimmed by 4 bases and J by 8 bases, 5 bases remained unmatched. The CDR3 has 14 amino acids. From germline, CDR1 is MNHEY and CDR2 SVGAGI. The CDR3 nucleotides are TGTGCCAGCAGTTGGACAGGGGTCGGGGAAAAACTGTTTTTT. Encoded protein: CASSWTGVGEKLFF.

This clone was counted between two and nine times. The V call is TRBV9, the J call TRBJ1-1; D perhaps matches TRBD1 (6 bases). V lost 7 bases and J lost 2, with 12 bases in between. The CDR3 extends over 13 amino acids. Germline CDR1 reads SGDLS; CDR2 reads YYNGEE. This CDR3 is CASGRDTNTEAFF. CDR3 DNA: TGTGCCAGCGGGCGGGACACTAACACTGAAGCTTTCTTT. Complete variable domain (other parts from reference TRBV9 and TRBJ1-1): DSGVTQTPKHLITATGQRVTLRCSPRSGDLSVYWYQQSLDQGLQFLIQYYNGEERAKGNILERFSAQQFPDLHSELNLSSLELGDSALYFCASGRDTNTEAFFGQGTRLTVV.

The chain employs TRBV2 and TRBJ2-1, with D perhaps TRBD2 (5 bases). CDR3 length equals 12 residues. CDR1 SNHLY and CDR2 FYNNEI come from the germline V gene. V was trimmed by 7 bases and J by 9 bases, leaving 13 bases between them. This chain's CDR3 is CASTVPRGEQFF. As DNA, the CDR3 is TGTGCCAGCACCGTGCCCCGGGGTGAGCAGTTCTTC.

DNA for the CDR3: TGTGCCAGCAGCCTCAGGGAGCTAGCGGGAGGATCTAGCACAGATACGCAGTATTTT. This encodes CASSLRELAGGSSTDTQYF. The chain couples TRBV5-4 to TRBJ2-3, with TRBD2 identical over 11 bases. The germline V gene encodes CDR1 SGHNT and CDR2 YYREEE (reference sequence). This CDR3 spans 19 amino acids. The junction had 13 bases not matched to a gene; V was cut back by 4 bases and J by 0 bases.

This chain connects TRBV5-1 to TRBJ2-3; 7 nucleotides agree with TRBD1. CDR3 size: 16 residues. Germline V CDR1 and CDR2: SGHRS, YFSETQ. Trimming at V came to 4 bases and at J to 2 bases, leaving 10 bases not matched to a gene. In DNA, the CDR3 is TGCGCCAGCAGCCCTCAGACAGGGAAGTTCACAGATACGCAGTATTTT. Protein product: CASSPQTGKFTDTQYF.